This T cell receptor (beta chain) was recovered during a study of shared clonotypes between healthy human individuals. Positively selected for CCR7, the CD45RO-negative cells used as naive CD8 cells excluded terminally differentiated effector memory CD45RA+ cells. Profiling relied on immunoSEQ multiplex PCR, and the TCRdb table lists in-frame clones only, not all of them. The sample has 560,000 or so clones; approximately 96% are singletons. Germline lookup yields CDR1 SGHVS and CDR2 FQNEAQ. The CDR3 runs to 18 residues. V shed 2 bases, J shed 6 bases, and the junction held 15 bases outside the gene matches.

Sequencing was performed on naive CD8+ T cells sorted from blood. V and J are TRBV7-8 and TRBJ2-2; 7 bases are a match to TRBD2. The receptor was isolated from a woman in her 30s in good health. CDR3 amino acids: CASSLIVRGGSRAGELFF. The CDR3 DNA sequence: TGTGCCAGCAGCTTAATCGTTCGCGGCGGGAGCAGGGCCGGGGAGCTGTTTTTT.